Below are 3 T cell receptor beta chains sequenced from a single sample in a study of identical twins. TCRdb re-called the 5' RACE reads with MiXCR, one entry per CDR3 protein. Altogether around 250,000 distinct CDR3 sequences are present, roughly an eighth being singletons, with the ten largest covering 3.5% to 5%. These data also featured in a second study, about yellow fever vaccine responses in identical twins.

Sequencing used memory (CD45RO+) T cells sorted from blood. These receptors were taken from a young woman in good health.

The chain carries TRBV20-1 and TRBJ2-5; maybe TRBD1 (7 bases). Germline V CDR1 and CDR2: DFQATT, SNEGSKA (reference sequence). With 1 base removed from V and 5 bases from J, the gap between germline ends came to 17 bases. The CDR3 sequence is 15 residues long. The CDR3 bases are TGCAGTGCTAGAGGCCCCTCGACAGGGAGGGAGACCCAGTACTTC. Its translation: CSARGPSTGRETQYF.

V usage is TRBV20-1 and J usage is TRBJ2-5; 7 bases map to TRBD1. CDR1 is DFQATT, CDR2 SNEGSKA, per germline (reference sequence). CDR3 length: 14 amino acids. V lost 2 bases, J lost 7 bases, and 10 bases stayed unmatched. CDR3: CSARRGQGVGTQYF. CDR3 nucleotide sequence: TGCAGTGCTAGAAGAGGCCAGGGGGTAGGGACCCAGTACTTC.

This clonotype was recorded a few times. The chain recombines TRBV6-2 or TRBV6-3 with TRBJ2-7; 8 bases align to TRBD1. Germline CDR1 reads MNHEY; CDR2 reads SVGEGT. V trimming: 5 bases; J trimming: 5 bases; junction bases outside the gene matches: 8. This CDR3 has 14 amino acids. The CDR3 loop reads CASSGSGTGHEQYF. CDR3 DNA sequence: TGTGCCAGCAGTGGCTCCGGGACAGGCCACGAGCAGTACTTC.